The TCR beta chain under discussion was sequenced for a study of technical replicates of blood from several donors (TCRdb year 2017). The library was prepared using the immunoSEQ multiplex PCR assay. TCRdb carries this immuneACCESS record with in-frame sequences only. Its versions omit some clonotypes, under half of them owing to an unresolved V gene in the studies checked, with the rest unexplained. For this sample there are about 79,000 clones; approximately 94% appear just once. The ten largest clones capture 0.2% to 0.3% of the sample. The germline V gene specifies LGHNA as CDR1 and YNFKEQ as CDR2. Taken from cysteine to phenylalanine, the CDR3 has 15 residues. CDR3 DNA only is kept here, 45 bases in frame from base 1. V is pruned by 3 bases and J by 7 bases, leaving 9 bases of the junction without a gene match. As regards this clone: Its antigen is currently not known. The sample holds no much larger clone one base away, and base qualities are not on file.

The sample consisted of T cells isolated from PBMCs. The origin of this receptor is a human donor in good health. The chain uses TRBV4-2 and TRBJ1-2, with 9 middle bases fitting TRBD1. The CDR3 amino acid sequence is: CASSHRDREFFGYTF. The sequence in DNA is TGTGCCAGCAGCCACCGGGACAGGGAATTTTTTGGCTACACCTTC.